This T cell receptor beta chain was found in a study of Ad26.COV2.S vaccination and SARS-CoV-2 variants (dated by TCRdb to about 2021). A note on the overall study: Vaccine-arm donors were drawn from COV1001, a multicentre, randomized, double-blind, placebo-controlled phase I-IIa trial of Ad26.COV2.S in healthy adults. Ad26.COV2.S was administered intramuscularly at a dose of 5x10^10 or 1x10^11 viral particles, either as one shot or as two shots given 56 days apart. Sequencing of the TCRbeta repertoire served to evaluate the specificity and breadth of SARS-CoV-2-reactive T cell receptors following Ad26.COV2.S vaccination. A total of some 30 samples were included in the TCR-sequenced set, comprising roughly 19 Ad26.COV2.S vaccine recipients, 5 placebo recipients and 8 SARS-CoV-2 convalescent individuals. Trial participants were randomized into five groups of five: low-dose or high-dose Ad26.COV2.S given once or twice, or placebo on both occasions. Investigators remained blinded to trial group allocation during experiments and outcome assessment. The paper's findings and limits, for the study overall: Ad26.COV2.S recipients had higher spike-specific TCR breadth than placebo recipients (P = 0.0014). Non-spike TCR breadth was comparable between vaccine and placebo recipients, consistent with the vaccine containing only spike. The authors noted that total T cell responses may have been underestimated by the TCR breadth and depth analyses. After vaccination, substantial breadth of spike-specific CD8+ and CD4+ T cell responses was reported. The study was not powered to compare responses between vaccine doses or regimens.

This clone was picked up one time. Its antigen remains undetermined. Base qualities were left out, and no much larger clone turns up one base away. The identical CDR3 is also encoded by other nucleotide sequences in the sample. The immunoSEQ Assay was the method used to sequence TCRbeta CDR3 regions. After extraction, genomic DNA underwent amplification by bias-controlled multiplex PCR, followed by high-throughput sequencing. The authors processed their data as follows. To quantify the absolute abundance of each unique TCRbeta CDR3 region, sequences were collapsed and filtered. T cell fraction was estimated by normalizing TCRbeta template counts to usable DNA, with usable DNA measured through amplification of reference genes found in all nucleated cells. Repertoire TCRs were annotated as SARS-CoV-2-specific by exact matching of V gene, CDR3 amino acid sequence and J gene to a known reactive TCR set. The reference SARS-CoV-2 TCR set was derived from MIRA and filtered for enrichment in COVID-19-positive ImmuneCODE repertoires, a step that removed public or cross-reactive TCRs. Based on the MIRA antigens, annotated TCRs were further analysed at the level of specific ORF or position within ORF. Breadth was defined as the number of annotated unique rearrangements divided by the total number of unique productive rearrangements, and depth was defined as the summed frequency of the annotated unique rearrangements. Group comparisons of TCR breadth used two-sided Wilcoxon rank-sum tests. The immuneACCESS repertoire file appears here via TCRdb, limited to in-frame rearrangements. These files lack a portion of the clones; in checked studies, under half of the deficit traces to unresolved V genes, and the cause of the others is not known. That table is the source of V, J and clone size, and D and trimming were worked out from the DNA. This sample comprises about 680,000 clones, about 89% of them detected only once. Approximately 1.5% of the sample rests with the top ten.

The treatment or condition label, as the study defines it: roughly 18 received Ad26.COV2.S at low or high dose, single or two shots; 5 received placebo; per-sample allocation not given. Repertoires of vaccine and placebo recipients were sequenced from samples taken on day 63 after the first injection. Cohort 1b enrolled 25 adults aged 18-55 years at a single site in Boston, USA, between 29 July and 7 August 2020. As a vaccine, Ad26.COV2.S was a replication-incompetent adenovirus type 26 vector that expressed a prefusion-stabilized SARS-CoV-2 spike protein derived from the original Wuhan strain. V loses 2 bases of germline sequence and J loses 0 bases, and the interval between the two ends is 3 bases. Spanning cysteine to phenylalanine, the CDR3 consists of 12 amino acids. Only the CDR3 part of the read is kept: 36 bases, read in frame from the first base. Reading the germline V gene gives CDR1 SGDLS and CDR2 YYNGEE.

The receptor chain draws on TRBV9 and TRBJ2-7, with the identity of the D gene unclear. This sequence originates from a person aged 18-65 years who received the Ad26.COV2.S COVID-19 vaccine or a placebo. The sample here was peripheral blood, taken in a trial of Ad26.COV2.S vaccine versus placebo. The CDR3 loop reads CASSVDSYEQYF. In nucleotides, the sequence is TGTGCCAGCAGCGTCGACTCCTACGAGCAGTACTTC. The reference TRBV9 and TRBJ2-7 proteins fill in what lies around the CDR3, so the full variable domain reads DSGVTQTPKHLITATGQRVTLRCSPRSGDLSVYWYQQSLDQGLQFLIQYYNGEERAKGNILERFSAQQFPDLHSELNLSSLELGDSALYFCASSVDSYEQYFGPGTRLTVT.